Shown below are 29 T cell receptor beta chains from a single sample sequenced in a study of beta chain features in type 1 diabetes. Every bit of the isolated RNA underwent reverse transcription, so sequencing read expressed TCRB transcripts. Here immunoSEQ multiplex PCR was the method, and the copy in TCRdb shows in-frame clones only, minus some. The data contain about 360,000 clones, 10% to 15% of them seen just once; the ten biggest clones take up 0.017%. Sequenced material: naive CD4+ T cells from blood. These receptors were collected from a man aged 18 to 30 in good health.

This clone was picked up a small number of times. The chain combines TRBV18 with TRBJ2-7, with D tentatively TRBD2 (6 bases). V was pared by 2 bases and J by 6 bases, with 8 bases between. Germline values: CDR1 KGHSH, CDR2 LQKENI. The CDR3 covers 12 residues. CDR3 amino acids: CASSPRRGEQYF. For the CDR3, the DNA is TGTGCCAGCTCACCAAGGAGGGGCGAGCAGTACTTC.

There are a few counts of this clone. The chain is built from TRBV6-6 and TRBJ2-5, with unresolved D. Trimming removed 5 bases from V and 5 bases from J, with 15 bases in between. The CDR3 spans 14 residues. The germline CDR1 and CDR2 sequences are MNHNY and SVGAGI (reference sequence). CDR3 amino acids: CASSPPTGLETQYF. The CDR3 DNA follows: TGTGCCAGCAGTCCCCCGACCGGGTTGGAGACCCAGTACTTC.

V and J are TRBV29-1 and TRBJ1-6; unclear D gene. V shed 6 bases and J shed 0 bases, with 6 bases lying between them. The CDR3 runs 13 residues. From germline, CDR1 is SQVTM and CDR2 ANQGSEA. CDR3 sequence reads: CSVQVSYNSPLHF. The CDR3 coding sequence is TGCAGCGTACAAGTCTCCTATAATTCACCCCTCCACTTT.

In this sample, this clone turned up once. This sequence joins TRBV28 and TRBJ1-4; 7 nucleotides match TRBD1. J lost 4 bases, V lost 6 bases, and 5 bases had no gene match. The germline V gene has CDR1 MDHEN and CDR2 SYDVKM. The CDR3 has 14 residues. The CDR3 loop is CASSPGQSNEKLFF. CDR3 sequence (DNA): TGTGCCAGCAGCCCGGGACAGAGTAATGAAAAACTGTTTTTT. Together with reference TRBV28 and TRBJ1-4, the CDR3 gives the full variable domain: DVKVTQSSRYLVKRTGEKVFLECVQDMDHENMFWYRQDPGLGLRLIYFSYDVKMKEKGDIPEGYSVSREKKERFSLILESASTNQTSMYLCASSPGQSNEKLFFGSGTQLSVL.

CDR3 in amino acids: CATKPPSGQESPGANVLTF. CDR3 DNA: TGTGCCACCAAACCTCCCTCGGGACAGGAGTCCCCTGGGGCCAACGTCCTGACTTTC. J is TRBJ2-6 and V is TRBV28; 8 bases map to TRBD1. Germline trimming cut 10 bases from V and 2 bases from J; bases unmatched to any gene: 19. The CDR3 consists of 19 residues. Germline V lookup: CDR1 MDHEN, CDR2 SYDVKM.

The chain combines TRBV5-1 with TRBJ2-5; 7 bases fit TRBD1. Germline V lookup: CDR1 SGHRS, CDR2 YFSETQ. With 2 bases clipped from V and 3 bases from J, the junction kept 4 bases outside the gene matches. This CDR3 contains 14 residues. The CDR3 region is CASSFGTDKETQYF. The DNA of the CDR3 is TGCGCCAGCAGCTTCGGGACAGATAAAGAGACCCAGTACTTC. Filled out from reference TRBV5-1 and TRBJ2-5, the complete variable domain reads KAGVTQTPRYLIKTRGQQVTLSCSPISGHRSVSWYQQTPGQGLQFLFEYFSETQRNKGNFPGRFSGRQFSNSRSEMNVSTLELGDSALYLCASSFGTDKETQYFGPGTRLLVL.

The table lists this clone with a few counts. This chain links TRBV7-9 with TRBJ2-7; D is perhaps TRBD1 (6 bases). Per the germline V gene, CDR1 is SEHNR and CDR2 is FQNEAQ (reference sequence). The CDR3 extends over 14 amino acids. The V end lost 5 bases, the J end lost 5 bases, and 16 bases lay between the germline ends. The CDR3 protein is CASSLTLGANEQYF. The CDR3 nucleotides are TGTGCCAGCAGCCTTACTCTGGGGGCTAACGAGCAGTACTTC.

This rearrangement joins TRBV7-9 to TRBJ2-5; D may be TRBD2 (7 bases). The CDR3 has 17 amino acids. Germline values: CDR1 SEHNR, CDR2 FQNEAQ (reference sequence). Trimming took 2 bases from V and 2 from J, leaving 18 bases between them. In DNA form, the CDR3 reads TGTGCCAGCAGCTTAATCCGGGGGGCAGGGCTACAAGAGACCCAGTACTTC. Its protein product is CASSLIRGAGLQETQYF.

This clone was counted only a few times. CDR3 residues: CASSYDRGFTEAFF. The CDR3 DNA follows: TGTGCCAGCAGTTACGACAGGGGGTTCACTGAAGCTTTCTTT. The rearrangement uses TRBV6-6 and TRBJ1-1; 9 bases match TRBD1. Germline-derived CDR1 and CDR2 are MNHNY and SVGAGI (reference sequence). There are 14 residues in the CDR3. V shed 2 bases, J shed 4 bases, and the junction held 2 bases outside the gene matches.

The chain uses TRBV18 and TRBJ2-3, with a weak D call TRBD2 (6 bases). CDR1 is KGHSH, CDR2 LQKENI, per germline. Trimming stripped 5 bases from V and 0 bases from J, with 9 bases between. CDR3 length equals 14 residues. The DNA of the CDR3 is TGTGCCAGCTCATCCGCGGGAAGCACAGATACGCAGTATTTT. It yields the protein CASSSAGSTDTQYF.

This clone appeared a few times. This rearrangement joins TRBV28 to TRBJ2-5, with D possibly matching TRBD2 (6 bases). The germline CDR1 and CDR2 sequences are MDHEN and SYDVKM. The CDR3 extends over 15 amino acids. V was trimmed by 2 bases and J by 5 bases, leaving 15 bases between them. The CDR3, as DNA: TGTGCCAGCAGTTTAGGCGGGGTACCAAGGGAGACCCAGTACTTC. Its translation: CASSLGGVPRETQYF.

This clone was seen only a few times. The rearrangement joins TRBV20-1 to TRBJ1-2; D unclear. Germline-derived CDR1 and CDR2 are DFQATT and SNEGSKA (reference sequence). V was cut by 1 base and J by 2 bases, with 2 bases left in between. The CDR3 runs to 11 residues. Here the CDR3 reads CSARANYGYTF. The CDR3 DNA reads TGCAGTGCTAGAGCGAACTATGGCTACACCTTC.

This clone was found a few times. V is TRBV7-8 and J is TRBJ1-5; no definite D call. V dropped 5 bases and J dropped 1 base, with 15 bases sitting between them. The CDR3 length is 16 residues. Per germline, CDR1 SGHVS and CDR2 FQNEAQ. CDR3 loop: CASSPRRDLSNQPQHF. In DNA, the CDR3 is TGTGCCAGCAGCCCTAGGAGGGATTTGAGCAATCAGCCCCAGCATTTT.

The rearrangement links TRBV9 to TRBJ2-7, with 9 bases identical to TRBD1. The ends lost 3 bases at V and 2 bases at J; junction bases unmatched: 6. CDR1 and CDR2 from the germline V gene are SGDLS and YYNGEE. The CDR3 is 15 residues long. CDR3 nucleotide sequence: TGTGCCAGCAGCGCCGGGACAGGGTTTACCTACGAGCAGTACTTC. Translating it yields CASSAGTGFTYEQYF.

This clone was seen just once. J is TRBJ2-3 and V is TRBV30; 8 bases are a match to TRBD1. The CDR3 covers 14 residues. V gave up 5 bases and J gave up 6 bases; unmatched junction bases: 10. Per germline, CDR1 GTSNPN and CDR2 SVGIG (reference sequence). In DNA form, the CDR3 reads TGTGCCTGGGGAGGACAGGGCTTCTCGGATACGCAGTATTTT. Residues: CAWGGQGFSDTQYF.

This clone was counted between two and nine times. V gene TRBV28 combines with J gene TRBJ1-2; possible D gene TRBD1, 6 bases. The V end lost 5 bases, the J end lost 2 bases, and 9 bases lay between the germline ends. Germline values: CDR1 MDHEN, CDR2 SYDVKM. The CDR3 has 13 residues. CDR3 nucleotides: TGTGCCAGCAGTGGGGGCCCCAACTATGGCTACACCTTC. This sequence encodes CASSGGPNYGYTF.

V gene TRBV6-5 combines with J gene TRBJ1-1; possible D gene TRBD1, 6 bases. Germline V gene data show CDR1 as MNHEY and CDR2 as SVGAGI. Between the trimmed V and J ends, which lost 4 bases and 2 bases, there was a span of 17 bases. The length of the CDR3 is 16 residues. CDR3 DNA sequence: TGTGCCAGCAGTTCTCAAAAGACAGGACCAAACACTGAAGCTTTCTTT. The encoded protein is CASSSQKTGPNTEAFF.

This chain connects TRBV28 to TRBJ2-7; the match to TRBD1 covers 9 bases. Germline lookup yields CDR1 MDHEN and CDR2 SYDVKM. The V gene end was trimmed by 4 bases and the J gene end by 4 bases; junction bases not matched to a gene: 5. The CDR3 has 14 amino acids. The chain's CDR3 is CASSYTGTGYEQYF. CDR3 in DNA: TGTGCCAGCAGTTACACCGGGACAGGGTACGAGCAGTACTTC. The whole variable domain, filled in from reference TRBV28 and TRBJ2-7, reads DVKVTQSSRYLVKRTGEKVFLECVQDMDHENMFWYRQDPGLGLRLIYFSYDVKMKEKGDIPEGYSVSREKKERFSLILESASTNQTSMYLCASSYTGTGYEQYFGPGTRLTVT.

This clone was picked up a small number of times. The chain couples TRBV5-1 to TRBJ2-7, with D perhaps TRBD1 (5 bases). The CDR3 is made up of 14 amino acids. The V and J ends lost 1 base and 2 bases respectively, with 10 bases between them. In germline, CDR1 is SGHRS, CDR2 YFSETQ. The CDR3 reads CASSLRTSPYEQYF. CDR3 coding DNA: TGCGCCAGCAGCTTGAGGACATCACCCTACGAGCAGTACTTC. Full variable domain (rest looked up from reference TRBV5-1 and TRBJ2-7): KAGVTQTPRYLIKTRGQQVTLSCSPISGHRSVSWYQQTPGQGLQFLFEYFSETQRNKGNFPGRFSGRQFSNSRSEMNVSTLELGDSALYLCASSLRTSPYEQYFGPGTRLTVT.

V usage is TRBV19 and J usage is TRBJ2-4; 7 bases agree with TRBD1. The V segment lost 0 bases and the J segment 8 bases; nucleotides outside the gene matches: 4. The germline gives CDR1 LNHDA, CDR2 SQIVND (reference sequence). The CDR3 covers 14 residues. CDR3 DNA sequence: TGTGCCAGTAGTATAGAACAGGGGTTATACATTCAGTACTTC. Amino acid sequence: CASSIEQGLYIQYF.

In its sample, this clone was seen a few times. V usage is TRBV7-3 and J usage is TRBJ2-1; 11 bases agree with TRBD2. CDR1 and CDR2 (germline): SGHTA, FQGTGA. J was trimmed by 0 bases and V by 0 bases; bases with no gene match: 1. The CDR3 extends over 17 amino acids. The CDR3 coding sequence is TGTGCCAGCAGCTTAACTAGCGGGGGGGCCTCCTACAATGAGCAGTTCTTC. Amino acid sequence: CASSLTSGGASYNEQFF.

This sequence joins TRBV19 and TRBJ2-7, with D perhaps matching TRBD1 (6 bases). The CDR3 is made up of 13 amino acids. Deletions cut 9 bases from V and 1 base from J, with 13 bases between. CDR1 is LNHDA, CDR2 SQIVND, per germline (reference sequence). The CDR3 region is CASMDSESYEQYF. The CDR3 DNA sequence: TGTGCCAGCATGGACAGCGAGTCCTACGAGCAGTACTTC.

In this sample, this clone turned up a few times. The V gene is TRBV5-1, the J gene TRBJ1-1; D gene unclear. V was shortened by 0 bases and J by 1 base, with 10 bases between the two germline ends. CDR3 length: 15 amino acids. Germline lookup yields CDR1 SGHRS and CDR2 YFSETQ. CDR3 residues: CASSLVQVPNTEAFF. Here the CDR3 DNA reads TGCGCCAGCAGCTTGGTGCAGGTACCGAACACTGAAGCTTTCTTT.

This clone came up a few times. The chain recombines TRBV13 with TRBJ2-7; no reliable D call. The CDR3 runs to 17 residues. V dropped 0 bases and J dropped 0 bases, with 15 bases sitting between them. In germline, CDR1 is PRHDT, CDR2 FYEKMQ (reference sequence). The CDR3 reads CASSLGLNTESSYEQYF. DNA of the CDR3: TGTGCCAGCAGCTTAGGCCTAAATACTGAGAGCTCCTACGAGCAGTACTTC.

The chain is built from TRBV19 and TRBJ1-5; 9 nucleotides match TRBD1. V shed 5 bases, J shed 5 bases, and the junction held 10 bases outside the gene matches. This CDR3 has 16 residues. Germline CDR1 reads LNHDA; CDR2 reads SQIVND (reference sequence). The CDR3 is CASSQAGTGLHQPQHF. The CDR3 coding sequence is TGTGCCAGTAGTCAAGCCGGGACAGGGTTGCATCAGCCCCAGCATTTT.

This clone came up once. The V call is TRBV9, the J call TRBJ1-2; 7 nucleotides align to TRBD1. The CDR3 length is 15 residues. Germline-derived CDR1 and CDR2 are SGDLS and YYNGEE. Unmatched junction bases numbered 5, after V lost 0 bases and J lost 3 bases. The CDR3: CASSVEGTADYGYTF. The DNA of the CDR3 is TGTGCCAGCAGCGTAGAGGGGACAGCGGACTATGGCTACACCTTC.

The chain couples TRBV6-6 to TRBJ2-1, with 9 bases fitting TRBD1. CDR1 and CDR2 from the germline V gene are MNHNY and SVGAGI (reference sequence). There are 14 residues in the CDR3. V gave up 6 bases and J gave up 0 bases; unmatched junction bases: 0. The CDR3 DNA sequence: TGTGCCAGCAGGGGACAGGGCTCCTACAATGAGCAGTTCTTC. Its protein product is CASRGQGSYNEQFF.

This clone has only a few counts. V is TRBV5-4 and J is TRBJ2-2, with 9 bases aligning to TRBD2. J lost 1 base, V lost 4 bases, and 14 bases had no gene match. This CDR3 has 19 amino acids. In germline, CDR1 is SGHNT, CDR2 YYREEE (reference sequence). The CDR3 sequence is CASSGRLAGPSGNTGELFF. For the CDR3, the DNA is TGTGCCAGCAGCGGTCGTCTAGCGGGACCGTCTGGGAACACCGGGGAGCTGTTTTTT.

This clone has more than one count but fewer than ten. Here the CDR3 DNA reads TGTGCCAGCAGCGGAGGGACGTATGGCTACACCTTC. Its protein product is CASSGGTYGYTF. The chain joins TRBV7-9 to TRBJ1-2, with D tentatively TRBD1 (5 bases). CDR3 length: 12 residues. V lost 5 bases and J 5 bases, leaving 9 bases between the germline ends. The V gene's germline CDR1 is SEHNR and CDR2 FQNEAQ (reference sequence).